Listed here are 23 T cell receptor beta chains from one sample, sequenced in a study of vaccination and CD4 T cells after COVID-19. Cultured CD4+ T cell DNA underwent sequencing with the Oncomine TCR Beta short-read assay. TCRdb fed the PCR reads into MiXCR, producing one record per CDR3 protein. This table has thousands of distinct CDR3 sequences, approximately 51% appearing once. The treatment: approximately nine-day PBMC culture with coronavirus spike peptide pools or control peptides (ViraFEST assay). Those CD4+ T cells from the unexposed donor predate the COVID-19 pandemic (2011-2018). For these receptors, no antigen is known. The sequencing input was CD4+ T cells from blood, cultured in vitro. These receptors all come from a human donor in good health.

The rearrangement joins TRBV7-2 to TRBJ1-2; D is undetermined. The length of the CDR3 is 15 residues. Trimming cost V 1 base and J 0 bases, with 9 bases left between them. The germline V gene encodes CDR1 SGHTA and CDR2 FQGNSA. In nucleotides, the CDR3 is TGTGCCAGCAGCTTAGTTGGGCAGTCTAACTATGGCTACACCTTC. Its translation: CASSLVGQSNYGYTF.

The rearrangement joins TRBV28 to TRBJ1-1; 7 bases agree with TRBD1. In germline, CDR1 is MDHEN, CDR2 SYDVKM. This CDR3 has 13 residues. The trim removed 8 bases at V and 3 bases at J, leaving 6 bases unmatched. The CDR3 coding sequence is TGTGCCAGCCAGGGGGGAATAGACACTGAAGCTTTCTTT. This encodes CASQGGIDTEAFF.

This clonotype occurred a few times. CDR3 nucleotide sequence: TGTGCCAGCAGCAACAGACAGGGTAACTATGGCTACACCTTC. Its protein product is CASSNRQGNYGYTF. The chain has TRBV21-1 and TRBJ1-2; the listed D gene, TRBD1, was not tested against the DNA. TRBV21-1 is described as a pseudogene. The CDR3 is 14 amino acids.

The J gene is TRBJ1-6, the V gene TRBV30; tentatively, D is TRBD1 (5 bases). Between the trimmed V and J ends, which lost 2 bases and 9 bases, there was a span of 8 bases. The germline CDR1 and CDR2 sequences are GTSNPN and SVGIG (reference sequence). The CDR3 runs to 12 residues. The CDR3 here is CAWSRGGSPLHF. Written as DNA, the CDR3 is TGTGCCTGGAGTCGCGGGGGTTCACCCCTCCACTTT. The full variable domain, its missing parts supplied by reference TRBV30 and TRBJ1-6, is SQTIHQWPATLVQPVGSPLSLECTVEGTSNPNLYWYRQAAGRGLQLLFYSVGIGQISSEVPQNLSASRPQDRQFILSSKKLLLSDSGFYLCAWSRGGSPLHFGNGTRLTVT.

The rearrangement links TRBV6-1 to TRBJ2-2; D perhaps matches TRBD1 (7 bases). The ends were cut back, 6 bases at V and 2 bases at J, with 13 bases in the middle. The CDR3 runs 15 residues. CDR1 is MNHNS, CDR2 SASEGT, per germline. DNA of the CDR3: TGTGCCAGCAGGACAGGGAGGCTAAACACCGGGGAGCTGTTTTTT. Amino acid sequence: CASRTGRLNTGELFF.

The rearrangement uses TRBV19 and TRBJ2-3; TRBD2 agrees at 8 bases. Germline-derived CDR1 and CDR2 are LNHDA and SQIVND (reference sequence). Trimming cost V 6 bases and J 2 bases; bases outside gene matches: 7. CDR3 length: 15 residues. CDR3 in amino acids: CASSLRTSNTDTQYF. For the CDR3, the DNA is TGTGCCAGTAGCCTAAGGACTAGCAACACAGATACGCAGTATTTT.

This chain joins TRBV6-1 and TRBJ1-6, with 9 nucleotides matching TRBD1. The germline gives CDR1 MNHNS, CDR2 SASEGT. CDR3 length: 15 residues. V lost 8 bases, J lost 1 base, and 3 bases stayed unmatched. CDR3 nucleotides: TGTGCCAGCCGGGACAGGGCGTCCTATAATTCACCCCTCCACTTT. Amino acid sequence: CASRDRASYNSPLHF.

By share, this clonotype counts as medium-sized. The chain uses TRBV5-1 and TRBJ2-7, with TRBD1 as a possible D gene (6 bases). The length of the CDR3 is 12 residues. Trimming took off 4 bases at V and 4 bases at J, with 9 bases between the two ends. The germline CDR1 and CDR2 sequences are SGHRS and YFSETQ. The CDR3 loop reads CASSQDSYEQYF. DNA of the CDR3: TGCGCCAGCAGCCAGGACAGTTACGAGCAGTACTTC. Filled out from reference TRBV5-1 and TRBJ2-7, the complete variable domain reads KAGVTQTPRYLIKTRGQQVTLSCSPISGHRSVSWYQQTPGQGLQFLFEYFSETQRNKGNFPGRFSGRQFSNSRSEMNVSTLELGDSALYLCASSQDSYEQYFGPGTRLTVT.

This clonotype was seen more than once but under ten times. This chain joins TRBV6-1 and TRBJ2-7; D may be TRBD1 (6 bases). The germline V gene has CDR1 MNHNS and CDR2 SASEGT. Trimming cost V 6 bases and J 4 bases, with 16 bases left between them. This CDR3 comprises 14 residues. The CDR3 sequence: CASRESLQGYEQYF. Written as DNA, the CDR3 is TGTGCCAGCAGGGAATCGCTCCAGGGGTACGAGCAGTACTTC.

The chain recombines TRBV28 with TRBJ1-6; D ambiguous. Germline V gene data show CDR1 as MDHEN and CDR2 as SYDVKM. The V end lost 5 bases, the J end lost 0 bases, and 8 bases lay between the germline ends. The CDR3 loop spans 15 amino acids. CDR3 bases: TGTGCCAGCAGTCTTCGGAGCTCCTATAATTCACCCCTCCACTTT. It encodes CASSLRSSYNSPLHF. Combining the CDR3 with reference TRBV28 and TRBJ1-6 gives the whole variable domain DVKVTQSSRYLVKRTGEKVFLECVQDMDHENMFWYRQDPGLGLRLIYFSYDVKMKEKGDIPEGYSVSREKKERFSLILESASTNQTSMYLCASSLRSSYNSPLHFGNGTRLTVT.

This clonotype has just a few counts. The chain joins TRBV29-1 to TRBJ1-2, with D possibly being TRBD1 (6 bases). V lost 5 bases and J 8 bases, leaving 15 bases between the germline ends. This CDR3 spans 12 amino acids. Germline V gene lookup returns CDR1 SQVTM and CDR2 ANQGSEA. The CDR3 DNA reads as TGCAGCGTTAGACTAACAGGGTCCGGCTACACCTTC. Translating it yields CSVRLTGSGYTF.

This clonotype was seen more than once but under ten times. This chain connects TRBV6-1 to TRBJ1-6, with D perhaps matching TRBD1 (5 bases). The ends were cut back, 4 bases at V and 4 bases at J, with 8 bases in the middle. The CDR3 loop spans 14 amino acids. Germline-derived CDR1 and CDR2 are MNHNS and SASEGT. The CDR3 is CASSAGPYNSPLHF. The DNA of the CDR3 is TGTGCCAGCAGTGCGGGACCGTATAATTCACCCCTCCACTTT.

The rearrangement uses TRBV6-1 and TRBJ2-2; possible D gene TRBD2, 6 bases. V gave up 7 bases and J gave up 8 bases, with 14 bases separating them. CDR3 length equals 13 residues. The V gene's germline CDR1 is MNHNS and CDR2 SASEGT. CDR3 bases: TGTGCCAGCACGCGGGGAGGTAGAGGGGAGCTGTTTTTT. Its protein product is CASTRGGRGELFF.

The J gene is TRBJ2-1, the V gene TRBV20-1; 7 positions match TRBD2. This CDR3 is built from 16 residues. Looked up from germline, CDR1 is DFQATT and CDR2 is SNEGSKA (reference sequence). The J segment lost 7 bases and the V segment lost 3 bases, leaving 15 bases of the junction unmatched. The CDR3 spells CSARSTNGGSWNEQFF. Written as DNA, the CDR3 is TGCAGTGCTAGGTCGACCAACGGGGGGAGTTGGAATGAGCAGTTCTTC.

The chain links TRBV15 to TRBJ1-1; D call uncertain. The CDR3 runs 15 residues. Deletions cut 4 bases from V and 3 bases from J, with 15 bases between. Looked up from germline, CDR1 is LNHNV and CDR2 is YYDKDF (reference sequence). The CDR3 here is CATSIWNLVDTEAFF. CDR3 bases: TGTGCCACCAGCATTTGGAACCTCGTAGACACTGAAGCTTTCTTT. The full variable domain, completed using reference TRBV15 and TRBJ1-1, is DAMVIQNPRYQVTQFGKPVTLSCSQTLNHNVMYWYQQKSSQAPKLLFHYYDKDFNNEADTPDNFQSRRPNTSFCFLDIRSPGLGDTAMYLCATSIWNLVDTEAFFGQGTRLTVV.

J is TRBJ2-1 and V is TRBV20-1, with D perhaps given as TRBD1 or TRBD2 (6 bases each). V was cut by 3 bases and J by 5 bases, with 17 bases left in between. The germline CDR1 and CDR2 sequences are DFQATT and SNEGSKA (reference sequence). The CDR3 length is 15 residues. The CDR3 DNA follows: TGCAGTGCTAGCCCGATGTCCGGGGGCCACAATGAGCAGTTCTTC. It encodes CSASPMSGGHNEQFF.

The chain has TRBV19 and TRBJ2-3; 9 nucleotides match TRBD1. The CDR3 spans 13 residues. Germline CDR1 and CDR2: LNHDA and SQIVND (reference sequence). J was trimmed by 1 base and V by 9 bases; bases with no gene match: 2. CDR3 nucleotide sequence: TGTGCCAGCCGGACAGGGGGCACAGATACGCAGTATTTT. It specifies CASRTGGTDTQYF.

The rearrangement links TRBV19 to TRBJ2-3; D unresolved. Trimming shortened V by 2 bases and J by 2 bases, and 5 bases separated the two germline ends. The CDR3 loop spans 13 amino acids. Germline loops: CDR1 LNHDA, CDR2 SQIVND (reference sequence). The CDR3 DNA sequence: TGTGCCAGTAGTATACTGCTCACAGATACGCAGTATTTT. Translated: CASSILLTDTQYF.

This sequence joins TRBV10-3 and TRBJ1-1, with a possible D match to TRBD1 (6 bases). The CDR3 contains 14 residues. Germline V CDR1 and CDR2: ENHRY, SYGVKD. Trimming left V 3 bases short and J 1 base short, with 9 bases between. The CDR3, as DNA: TGTGCCATCAGTGACTCGACAGGGAACACTGAAGCTTTCTTT. Amino acid sequence: CAISDSTGNTEAFF.

The V call is TRBV2, the J call TRBJ2-5, with D uncertain. V was trimmed by 8 bases and J by 5 bases, leaving 18 bases between them. The CDR3 is 14 amino acids. Germline lookup yields CDR1 SNHLY and CDR2 FYNNEI. CDR3 loop: CASGPGPQRETQYF. CDR3 nucleotides: TGTGCCAGCGGACCGGGCCCTCAGAGGGAGACCCAGTACTTC.

The chain combines TRBV27 with TRBJ1-2; a weak D match, TRBD1 (6 bases). The length of the CDR3 is 13 residues. Trimming pared 5 bases from V and 4 bases from J, leaving 11 bases between. Germline V CDR1 and CDR2: MNHEY, SMNVEV (reference sequence). The CDR3 DNA reads TGTGCCAGCAGTGGGACAAAACGCTATGGCTACACCTTC. Amino acids: CASSGTKRYGYTF.

The CDR3 nucleotides read TGCAGCGTTGGAAACCCTAGCTACACCGGGGAGCTGTTTTTT. Protein product: CSVGNPSYTGELFF. The chain couples TRBV29-1 to TRBJ2-2, with D possibly matching TRBD2 (5 bases). The V end lost 4 bases, the J end lost 3 bases, and 12 bases lay between the germline ends. From germline, CDR1 is SQVTM and CDR2 ANQGSEA. The CDR3 has 14 amino acids.

The V gene is TRBV19, the J gene TRBJ1-5; D not resolved. Looked up from germline, CDR1 is LNHDA and CDR2 is SQIVND (reference sequence). This CDR3 has 15 amino acids. Deletions cut 7 bases from V and 2 bases from J, with 15 bases between. The CDR3, as DNA: TGTGCCAGTAAGCAGGCCCTATTTGGCAATCAGCCCCAGCATTTT. The encoded protein is CASKQALFGNQPQHF.